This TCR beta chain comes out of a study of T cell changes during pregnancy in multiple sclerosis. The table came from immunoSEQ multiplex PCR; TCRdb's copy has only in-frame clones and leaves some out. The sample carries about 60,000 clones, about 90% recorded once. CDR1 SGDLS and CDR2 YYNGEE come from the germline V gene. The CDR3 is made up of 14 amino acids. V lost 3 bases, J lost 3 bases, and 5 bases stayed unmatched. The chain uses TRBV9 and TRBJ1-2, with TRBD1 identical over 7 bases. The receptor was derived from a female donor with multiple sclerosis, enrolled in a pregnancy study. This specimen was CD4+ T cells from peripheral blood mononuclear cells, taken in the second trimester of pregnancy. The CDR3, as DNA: TGTGCCAGCAGCGGGGGGACAGTTTACTATGGCTACACCTTC. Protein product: CASSGGTVYYGYTF.